This TCR beta chain was retrieved from a study of T cells in localized non-small cell lung cancer. Notes on the study in general: Appearances in adjacent lung were noted for a median roughly 58 of the top 100 tumor clones. Multi-region tumor sequencing was not done, so intratumor heterogeneity could not be excluded.

This clone was observed a single time. Its antigen is unidentified. The assay was immunoSEQ multiplex PCR, and TCRdb's table has in-frame clones only and misses some. Found here are just under 30,000 clones, about nine tenths of them singletons; the top ten hold about a tenth. Sample: peripheral blood, taken before any cancer treatment. This TCR came from a woman aged 40-70 years with stage I lung adenocarcinoma.

CDR3 DNA sequence: TGTGCCTGGAGCAACTTGGGGATAAACAGCGACGAGCAGTACTTC. Encoded protein: CAWSNLGINSDEQYF. J is TRBJ2-7 and V is TRBV30, with D unresolved. The germline V gene has CDR1 GTSNPN and CDR2 SVGIG (reference sequence). This CDR3 has 15 amino acids. V was shortened by 3 bases and J by 5 bases, with 20 bases between the two germline ends.